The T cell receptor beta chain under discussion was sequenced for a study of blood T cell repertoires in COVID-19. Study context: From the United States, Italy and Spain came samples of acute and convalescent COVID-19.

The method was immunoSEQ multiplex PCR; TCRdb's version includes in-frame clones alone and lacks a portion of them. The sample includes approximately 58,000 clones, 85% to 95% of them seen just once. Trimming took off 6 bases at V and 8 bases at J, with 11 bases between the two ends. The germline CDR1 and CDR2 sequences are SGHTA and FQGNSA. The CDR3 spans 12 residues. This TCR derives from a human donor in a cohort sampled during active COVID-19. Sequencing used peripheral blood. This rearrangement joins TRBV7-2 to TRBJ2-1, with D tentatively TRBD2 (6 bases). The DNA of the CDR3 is TGTGCCAGCAGTCCCCCGGGGGATGAGCAGTTCTTC. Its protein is CASSPPGDEQFF.